This T cell receptor beta chain was documented in a study of identical twins. TCRdb recomputed calls from the 5' RACE reads with MiXCR, one row per CDR3 protein. Among about 240,000 distinct CDR3 sequences listed, about 7.5% were seen once. This clonotype was observed at least ten times. The CDR3 consists of 14 residues. The germline V gene encodes CDR1 SGHVS and CDR2 FQNEAQ. Trimming cost V 4 bases and J 5 bases; bases outside gene matches: 6. These data are also associated with another study on yellow fever vaccine responses in identical twins.

This chain uses TRBV7-8 with TRBJ1-2; 8 nucleotides line up with TRBD1. The specimen sequenced was CD8+ T cells sorted from blood. The sequence was collected from a woman aged 18 to 35 in good health. The CDR3 loop reads CASSSGGVWYGYTF. CDR3 coding DNA: TGTGCCAGCAGCTCAGGGGGCGTATGGTATGGCTACACCTTC.